These 9 T cell receptor beta chains originate from one sample sequenced in a study of control samples from healthy donors and cancer patients. TCRdb keeps only in-frame clones here, not all; method: immunoSEQ multiplex PCR. The sample comprises 100,000 to 110,000 clones, roughly 87% of which are singletons, and 15% to 20% rests with the top ten. Sample: blood. These receptors were collected from a woman aged 50 to 60 in good health.

The chain recombines TRBV6-2 or TRBV6-3 with TRBJ1-5; no clear D. Between the trimmed V and J ends, which lost 5 bases and 0 bases, there was a span of 14 bases. The length of the CDR3 is 16 residues. Germline V gives CDR1 MNHEY, CDR2 SVGEGT. The CDR3 protein is CASSTPEVNSNQPQHF. Written as DNA, the CDR3 is TGTGCCAGCAGTACTCCTGAAGTAAATAGCAATCAGCCCCAGCATTTT.

This clone was counted a single time. The rearrangement links TRBV19 to TRBJ1-1, with D perhaps TRBD1 (5 bases). The CDR3 contains 15 residues. V shed 5 bases and J shed 0 bases, with 13 bases lying between them. Germline CDR1 is LNHDA and CDR2 is SQIVND (reference sequence). The CDR3 sequence: CASSFNPGLNTEAFF. CDR3 sequence (DNA): TGTGCCAGTAGTTTCAACCCGGGACTGAACACTGAAGCTTTCTTT. Looking up the rest from reference TRBV19 and TRBJ1-1 gives the full variable domain: DGGITQSPKYLFRKEGQNVTLSCEQNLNHDAMYWYRQDPGQGLRLIYYSQIVNDFQKGDIAEGYSVSREKKESFPLTVTSAQKNPTAFYLCASSFNPGLNTEAFFGQGTRLTVV.

The rearrangement joins TRBV10-1 to TRBJ2-7; D is possibly TRBD1 (6 bases). This CDR3 has 12 amino acids. Germline CDR1 reads WNHNN; CDR2 reads SYGVQD (reference sequence). Trimming removed 9 bases at V and 3 bases at J, with 12 bases between. CDR3 DNA: TGCGCCAGGCCGACAGGCCACTACGAGCAGTACTTC. Protein: CARPTGHYEQYF.

This chain joins TRBV9 and TRBJ1-6; D might be TRBD1 (5 bases). The CDR3 totals 12 residues. Germline lookup yields CDR1 SGDLS and CDR2 YYNGEE. V was clipped by 3 bases and J by 13 bases, with 11 bases between them. DNA of the CDR3: TGTGCCAGCAGCGCACCGACAGAGCCCCTCCACTTT. Translated, it gives CASSAPTEPLHF.

The rearrangement uses TRBV11-2 and TRBJ1-1; D call uncertain. The CDR3 has 14 amino acids. The V and J ends lost 3 bases and 1 base respectively, with 9 bases between them. In germline, CDR1 is SGHAT, CDR2 FQNNGV. The CDR3 sequence: CASSLQRGNTEAFF. In DNA, the CDR3 is TGTGCCAGCAGCTTGCAGCGCGGGAACACTGAAGCTTTCTTT.

This chain links TRBV5-4 with TRBJ2-3, with TRBD2 matching 8 bases. The V and J ends lost 4 bases and 7 bases, in that order; junction bases with no gene match: 17. Germline CDR1 SGHNT, CDR2 YYREEE (reference sequence). This CDR3 spans 17 amino acids. The DNA of the CDR3 is TGTGCCAGCAGCGCCGTCGTTGCGGGAGGAAGGAAAAATACGCAGTATTTT. Its translation: CASSAVVAGGRKNTQYF.

This sequence joins TRBV6-5 and TRBJ1-5; D may be TRBD1 (6 bases). The CDR3 has 15 residues. The ends were cut back, 6 bases at V and 6 bases at J, with 18 bases in the middle. Per germline, CDR1 MNHEY and CDR2 SVGAGI. Here the CDR3 reads CASSEQTGIAQPQHF. In DNA form, the CDR3 reads TGTGCCAGCAGCGAGCAAACAGGGATAGCTCAGCCCCAGCATTTT.

The chain uses TRBV20-1 and TRBJ2-6; D remains ambiguous. CDR1 is DFQATT and CDR2 is SNEGSKA in the germline V gene (reference sequence). The CDR3 is 14 residues long. Trimming pared 3 bases from V and 4 bases from J, leaving 10 bases between. Here the CDR3 DNA reads TGCAGTGCTAGTCCATGGTCGGGGGCCAACGTCCTGACTTTC. Protein product: CSASPWSGANVLTF.

The V gene is TRBV30, the J gene TRBJ2-6, with 11 positions matching TRBD1. The ends lost 8 bases at V and 4 bases at J; junction bases unmatched: 10. The length of the CDR3 is 16 residues. Germline loops: CDR1 GTSNPN, CDR2 SVGIG (reference sequence). The CDR3 spells CARRTGGAPGANVLTF. As DNA, the CDR3 is TGTGCCCGAAGGACAGGGGGCGCCCCCGGGGCCAACGTCCTGACTTTC.